The rows below give T cell receptor beta chains drawn from one sample of a study of T-cell reconstitution after alpha-beta-depleted transplantation in children. Each CDR3 protein is one row after TCRdb ran MiXCR on the PCR reads. The table records about 32,000 distinct CDR3 sequences, roughly 6.5% of them present only once. The material was peripheral blood, obtained 60 days after TCRalphabeta/CD19-depleted stem cell transplant. These receptors were taken from a child under three years old who had a stem cell transplant for acute myeloid leukemia, so the T cells may come from the graft donor. The CDR3 runs from the conserved cysteine through the conserved F or W. A D gene is named only where the DNA matches it firmly. Clone size is stated in some rows and not others, as once, few, many or a class when expanded.

j_call v_call d_call clone_size cdr3_aa cdr3_nt
TRBJ2-5 TRBV28 . . CASSPDALQETQYF TGTGCCAGCAGTCCGGACGCCTTACAAGAGACCCAGTACTTC
TRBJ1-5 TRBV3-1 . many CASSQTGQPQHF TGTGCCAGCAGCCAGACGGGTCAGCCCCAGCATTTT
TRBJ2-7 TRBV4-3 TRBD2 many CASSQGPSGSYEQYF TGCGCCAGCAGCCAAGGGCCTAGCGGCTCCTACGAGCAGTACTTC
TRBJ1-2 TRBV27 . many CASSAGGLNYGYTF TGTGCCAGCAGTGCTGGTGGACTGAACTATGGCTACACCTTC
TRBJ2-4 TRBV7-2 . many CASIPHPPLAKNIQYF TGTGCCAGCATTCCCCACCCCCCGCTAGCCAAAAACATTCAGTACTTC
TRBJ2-1 TRBV4-3 . many CASSQEGYNEQFF TGCGCCAGCAGCCAAGAAGGGTACAATGAGCAGTTCTTC
TRBJ2-3 TRBV12-3/TRBV12-4 . many CASSLDRTLYF TGTGCCAGCAGTTTAGACCGGACCCTGTATTTT
TRBJ2-1 TRBV4-3 TRBD2 many CASSRKRGGAYNEQFF TGCGCCAGCAGCCGTAAGCGGGGAGGGGCCTACAATGAGCAGTTCTTC
TRBJ1-2 TRBV6-2/TRBV6-3 . many CASSYARSYTF TGTGCCAGCAGTTACGCGCGGAGCTACACCTTC
TRBJ2-7 TRBV7-6 . . CASSLTSGEQYF TGTGCCAGCAGCCTAACCTCAGGGGAGCAGTACTTC
TRBJ2-1 TRBV6-2/TRBV6-3 TRBD2 many CASSPPEAGAYYGAYNEQFF TGTGCCAGCAGTCCCCCGGAAGCGGGAGCCTATTACGGGGCTTACAATGAGCAGTTCTTC
TRBJ1-2 TRBV7-9 . . CASSLEGRKGYTF TGTGCCAGCAGCTTAGAGGGACGGAAAGGCTACACCTTC
TRBJ2-3 TRBV4-3 TRBD2 many CASSQDGPSGSSTDTQYF TGCGCCAGCAGCCAAGATGGGCCTAGCGGGAGTTCGACAGATACGCAGTATTTT
TRBJ2-7 TRBV7-6 . many CASSRGGTLSYEQYF TGTGCCAGCAGCAGAGGTGGGACACTCTCCTACGAGCAGTACTTC
TRBJ2-7 TRBV5-6 TRBD1 many CASSSTGGYEQYF TGTGCCAGCAGCAGTACAGGGGGCTACGAGCAGTACTTC
TRBJ2-2 TRBV4-1 . many CATSGVNTGELFF TGCGCCACCAGTGGGGTAAACACCGGGGAGCTGTTTTTT
TRBJ2-5 TRBV7-8 TRBD1 many CASSRRQGANKETQYF TGTGCCAGCAGCCGGCGACAGGGGGCAAACAAAGAGACCCAGTACTTC
TRBJ1-1 TRBV12-3/TRBV12-4 . many CASSFGQLEAFF TGTGCCAGCAGTTTCGGTCAACTTGAAGCTTTCTTT
TRBJ2-4 TRBV9 TRBD1 . CASSVEGQGGNIQYF TGTGCCAGCAGCGTAGAGGGACAGGGGGGTAACATTCAGTACTTC
TRBJ2-7 TRBV5-5 . many CASSFAPGTYEQYF TGTGCCAGCAGCTTCGCCCCAGGGACTTACGAGCAGTACTTC
TRBJ2-1 TRBV4-2 TRBD2 many CASSPKIKLANTYNEQFF TGTGCCAGCAGCCCCAAGATCAAACTAGCGAACACCTACAATGAGCAGTTCTTC
TRBJ2-1 TRBV28 . many CASSLLGGAPYNEQFF TGTGCCAGCAGTTTATTAGGGGGGGCCCCCTACAATGAGCAGTTCTTC
TRBJ2-1 TRBV20-1 TRBD2 many CSARDASSGRYNEQFF TGCAGTGCTAGAGATGCGTCTAGCGGGAGATACAATGAGCAGTTCTTC
TRBJ2-3 TRBV4-3 TRBD1 few CASSHAKGIQGARTDTQYF TGCGCCAGCAGCCACGCTAAGGGTATCCAGGGGGCCCGCACAGATACGCAGTATTTT
TRBJ2-7 TRBV11-3 TRBD2 few CASRPIAGPFSYEQYF TGTGCCAGCAGACCAATAGCGGGGCCCTTCTCCTACGAGCAGTACTTC
TRBJ1-2 TRBV12-3/TRBV12-4 . many CASSPRRRPAHYGYTF TGTGCCAGCAGTCCCAGACGAAGACCTGCTCACTATGGCTACACCTTC
TRBJ2-5 TRBV25-1 . many CASSRRGLQETQYF TGTGCCAGCAGCCGGAGGGGCCTACAAGAGACCCAGTACTTC
TRBJ1-1 TRBV6-2/TRBV6-3 . medium-sized CASSRGLENTEAFF TGTGCCAGCAGTCGGGGGTTAGAGAACACTGAAGCTTTCTTT
TRBJ2-5 TRBV6-4 . many CASSDVGHGETQYF TGTGCCAGCAGTGACGTAGGACACGGGGAGACCCAGTACTTC
TRBJ2-1 TRBV29-1 . many CSVGTNFYNEQFF TGCAGCGTTGGGACAAATTTCTACAATGAGCAGTTCTTC
TRBJ1-1 TRBV7-9 . many CASSLGRARIRDTEAFF TGTGCCAGCAGCTTAGGCAGGGCCAGGATTCGGGACACTGAAGCTTTCTTT
TRBJ2-4 TRBV19 TRBD1 few CASSWDSAYQYF TGTGCCAGTAGTTGGGACAGCGCGTATCAGTACTTC
TRBJ1-4 TRBV7-9 . many CASSQSWMTESNEKLFF TGTGCCAGCAGCCAGTCCTGGATGACCGAGAGTAATGAAAAACTGTTTTTT
TRBJ2-1 TRBV24-1 . many CATSDPGFEQFF TGTGCCACCAGTGATCCAGGGTTTGAGCAGTTCTTC
TRBJ2-1 TRBV9 . many CASSVEGLGDEQFF TGTGCCAGCAGCGTAGAGGGCCTTGGCGATGAGCAGTTCTTC
TRBJ2-5 TRBV11-2 . few CASSSTGRQETQYF TGTGCCAGCAGCTCGACCGGGAGACAAGAGACCCAGTACTTC
TRBJ2-2 TRBV4-3 . many CASSHGYVAWGTGELFF TGCGCCAGCAGCCATGGCTATGTGGCCTGGGGCACCGGGGAGCTGTTTTTT
TRBJ2-2 TRBV9 . many CASSAPAGLTGELFF TGTGCCAGCAGCGCTCCAGCGGGCCTCACCGGGGAGCTGTTTTTT
TRBJ1-1 TRBV5-1 TRBD1 medium-sized CASRGQGVIRDTEAFF TGCGCCAGCAGGGGACAGGGGGTAATTAGGGACACTGAAGCTTTCTTT
TRBJ1-1 TRBV12-3/TRBV12-4 . many CASSFSGEGTEAFF TGTGCCAGCAGTTTCTCCGGGGAGGGCACTGAAGCTTTCTTT
TRBJ1-5 TRBV27 TRBD1 few CASSPQGPFNQPQHF TGTGCCAGCAGCCCACAGGGGCCGTTCAATCAGCCCCAGCATTTT
TRBJ1-5 TRBV7-9 . few CASSSAGGKDQPQHF TGTGCCAGCAGCTCCGCGGGGGGTAAGGATCAGCCCCAGCATTTT
TRBJ2-3 TRBV7-8 . many CASSSGPLDTQYF TGTGCCAGCAGCTCCGGACCGTTAGATACGCAGTATTTT
TRBJ1-1 TRBV13 TRBD1 many CASSLMRGQTEAFF TGTGCCAGCAGCTTAATGAGGGGGCAAACTGAAGCTTTCTTT
TRBJ1-1 TRBV29-1 . . CSAQGLTEAFF TGCAGCGCGCAGGGGCTCACTGAAGCTTTCTTT
TRBJ1-6 TRBV12-3/TRBV12-4 TRBD1 many CASRRNDRGNSPLHF TGTGCCAGCCGACGGAATGACAGGGGTAATTCACCCCTCCACTTT
TRBJ2-5 TRBV6-1 TRBD2 few CASRPGLAETQYF TGTGCCAGCAGACCGGGACTAGCGGAGACCCAGTACTTC
TRBJ2-3 TRBV5-5 . many CASSLEAGTVQYF TGTGCCAGCAGCTTGGAGGCCGGCACGGTCCAGTATTTT
TRBJ1-5 TRBV5-1 . many CASSSATGFNQPQHF TGCGCCAGCAGCTCCGCAACGGGTTTCAATCAGCCCCAGCATTTT
TRBJ2-1 TRBV5-5 TRBD1 many CASSSTGGKYNEQFF TGTGCCAGCAGCTCAACAGGGGGCAAGTACAATGAGCAGTTCTTC
TRBJ2-7 TRBV7-9 . many CASSLVPGEGTYEQYF TGTGCCAGCAGCTTAGTACCCGGGGAAGGGACCTACGAGCAGTACTTC